One sample yielded the 2 T cell receptor beta chains listed below, sequenced in a study of PD-1 blockade in classical Hodgkin lymphoma. Generated by immunoSEQ multiplex PCR, the TCRdb table keeps only in-frame clones and is missing some. The table lists 60,000 to 75,000 clones, more than 90% of them singletons. Each patient experienced a relapse that followed autologous stem cell transplantation, and brentuximab vedotin exposure varied. The material was peripheral blood mononuclear cells (PBMCs), obtained at baseline. The receptors stem from a human donor with classical Hodgkin lymphoma.

This chain joins TRBV5-5 and TRBJ2-7, with D perhaps given as TRBD1 or TRBD2 (6 bases each). CDR1 and CDR2 from the germline V gene are SGHKS and YYEKEE (reference sequence). Trimming pared 4 bases from V and 4 bases from J, leaving 21 bases between. CDR3 length: 16 amino acids. The CDR3 coding sequence is TGTGCCAGCAGCAGTGGTGGCGAAGGGGGACTTTACGAGCAGTACTTC. Translated, it gives CASSSGGEGGLYEQYF.

V and J are TRBV28 and TRBJ2-1; 9 nucleotides line up with TRBD2. Germline V gene data show CDR1 as MDHEN and CDR2 as SYDVKM. The CDR3 has 15 amino acids. V shed 2 bases and J 6 bases; nucleotides not matched to a gene: 5. DNA for the CDR3: TGTGCCAGCAGTTTACTAGCGGGGTCTGGCAATGAGCAGTTCTTC. Translated: CASSLLAGSGNEQFF.